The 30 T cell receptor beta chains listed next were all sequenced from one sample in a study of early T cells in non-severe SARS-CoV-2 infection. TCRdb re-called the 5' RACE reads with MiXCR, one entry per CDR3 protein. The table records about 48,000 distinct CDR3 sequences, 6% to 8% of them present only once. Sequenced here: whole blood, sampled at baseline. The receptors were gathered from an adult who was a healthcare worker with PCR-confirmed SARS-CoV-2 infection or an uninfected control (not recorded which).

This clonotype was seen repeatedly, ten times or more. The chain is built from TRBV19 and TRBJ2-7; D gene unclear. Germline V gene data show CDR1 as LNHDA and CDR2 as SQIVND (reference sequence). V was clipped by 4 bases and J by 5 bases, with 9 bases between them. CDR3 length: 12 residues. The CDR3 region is CASSNNPDEQYF. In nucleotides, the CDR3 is TGTGCCAGTAGTAACAACCCCGACGAGCAGTACTTC.

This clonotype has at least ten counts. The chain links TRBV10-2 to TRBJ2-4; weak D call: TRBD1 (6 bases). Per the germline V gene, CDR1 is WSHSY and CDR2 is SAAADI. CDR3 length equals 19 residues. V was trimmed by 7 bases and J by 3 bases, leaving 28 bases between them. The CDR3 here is CASTSPPAGVLVGKNIQYF. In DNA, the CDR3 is TGCGCCAGCACGTCCCCACCGGCAGGGGTTTTAGTTGGCAAAAACATTCAGTACTTC.

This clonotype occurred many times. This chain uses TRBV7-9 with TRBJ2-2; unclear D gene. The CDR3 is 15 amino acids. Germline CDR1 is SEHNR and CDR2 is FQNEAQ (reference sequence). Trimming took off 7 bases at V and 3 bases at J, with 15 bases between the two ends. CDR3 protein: CASTIGSGYTGELFF. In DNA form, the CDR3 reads TGTGCCAGCACCATAGGGTCAGGTTACACCGGGGAGCTGTTTTTT.

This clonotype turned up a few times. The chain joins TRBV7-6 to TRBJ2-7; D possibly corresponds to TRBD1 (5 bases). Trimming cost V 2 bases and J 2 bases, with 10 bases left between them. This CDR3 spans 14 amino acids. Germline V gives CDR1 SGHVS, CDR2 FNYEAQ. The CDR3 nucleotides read TGTGCCAGCAGCTTATTGGGCAGGGCCTACGAGCAGTACTTC. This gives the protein CASSLLGRAYEQYF.

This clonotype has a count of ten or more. CDR3 residues: CSVAGFYTDTQYF. CDR3 nucleotides: TGCAGCGTTGCCGGGTTCTACACAGATACGCAGTATTTT. The chain links TRBV29-1 to TRBJ2-3; D is undetermined. Germline lookup yields CDR1 SQVTM and CDR2 ANQGSEA. Trimming removed 4 bases at V and 2 bases at J, with 10 bases between. The CDR3 covers 13 residues.

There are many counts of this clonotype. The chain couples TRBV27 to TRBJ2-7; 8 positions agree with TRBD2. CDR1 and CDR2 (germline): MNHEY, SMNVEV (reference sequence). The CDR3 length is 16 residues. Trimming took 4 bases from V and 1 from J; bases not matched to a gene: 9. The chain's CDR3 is CASSWASGPRSYEQYF. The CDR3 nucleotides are TGTGCCAGCAGTTGGGCTAGCGGGCCACGGTCCTACGAGCAGTACTTC.

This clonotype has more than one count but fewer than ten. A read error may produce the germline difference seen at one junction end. Written as DNA, the CDR3 is TGTGTCAGCAGCTTAGCCAGGGAAGCCGGGGAGCTGTTTTTT. This gives the protein CVSSLAREAGELFF. V is TRBV7-7 and J is TRBJ2-2; possible D gene TRBD1, 5 bases. CDR1 is SSHAT, CDR2 FNYEAQ, per germline (reference sequence). This CDR3 contains 14 residues.

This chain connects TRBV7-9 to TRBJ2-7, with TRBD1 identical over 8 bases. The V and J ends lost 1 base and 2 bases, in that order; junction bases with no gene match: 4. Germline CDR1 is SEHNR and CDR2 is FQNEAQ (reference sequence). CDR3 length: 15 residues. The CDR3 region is CASSLGTGKTYEQYF. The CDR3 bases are TGTGCCAGCAGCTTAGGGACAGGGAAAACCTACGAGCAGTACTTC.

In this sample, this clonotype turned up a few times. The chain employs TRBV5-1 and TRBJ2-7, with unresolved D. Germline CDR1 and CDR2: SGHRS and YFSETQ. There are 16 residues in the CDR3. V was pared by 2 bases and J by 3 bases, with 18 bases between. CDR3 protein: CASSFIPSGLVYEQYF. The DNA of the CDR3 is TGCGCCAGCAGCTTTATCCCTTCGGGCCTCGTCTACGAGCAGTACTTC.

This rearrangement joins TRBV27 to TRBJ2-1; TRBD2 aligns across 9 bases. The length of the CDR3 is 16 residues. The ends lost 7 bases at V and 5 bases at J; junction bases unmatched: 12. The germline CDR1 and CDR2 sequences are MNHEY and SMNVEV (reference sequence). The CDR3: CASTPWAGGPNNEQFF. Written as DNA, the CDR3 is TGTGCCAGCACTCCCTGGGCGGGAGGGCCGAACAATGAGCAGTTCTTC.

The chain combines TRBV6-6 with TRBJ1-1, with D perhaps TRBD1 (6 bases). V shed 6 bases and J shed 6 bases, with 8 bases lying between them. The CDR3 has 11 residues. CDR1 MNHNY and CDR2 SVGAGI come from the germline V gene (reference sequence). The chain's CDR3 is CASRGQAEAFF. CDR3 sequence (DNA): TGTGCCAGCAGGGGACAAGCTGAAGCTTTCTTT.

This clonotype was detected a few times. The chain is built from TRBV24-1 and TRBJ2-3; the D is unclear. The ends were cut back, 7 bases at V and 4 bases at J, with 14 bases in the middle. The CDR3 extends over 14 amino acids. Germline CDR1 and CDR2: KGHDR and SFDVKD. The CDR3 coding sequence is TGTGCCACCAGCGCCGTCCATGCAGCAGATACGCAGTATTTT. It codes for CATSAVHAADTQYF.

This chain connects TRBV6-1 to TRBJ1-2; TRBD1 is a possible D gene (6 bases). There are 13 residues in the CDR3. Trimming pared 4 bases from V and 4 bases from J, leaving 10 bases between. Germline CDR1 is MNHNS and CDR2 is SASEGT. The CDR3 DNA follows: TGTGCCAGCAGTGCCGGACAGATCTATGGCTACACCTTC. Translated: CASSAGQIYGYTF.

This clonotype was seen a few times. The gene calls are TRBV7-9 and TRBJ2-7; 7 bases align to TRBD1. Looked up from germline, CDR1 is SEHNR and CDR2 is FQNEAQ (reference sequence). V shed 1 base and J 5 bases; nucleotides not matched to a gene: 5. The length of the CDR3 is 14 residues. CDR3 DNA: TGTGCCAGCAGCTTAGGACAGGGTTTCGACGAGCAGTACTTC. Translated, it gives CASSLGQGFDEQYF.

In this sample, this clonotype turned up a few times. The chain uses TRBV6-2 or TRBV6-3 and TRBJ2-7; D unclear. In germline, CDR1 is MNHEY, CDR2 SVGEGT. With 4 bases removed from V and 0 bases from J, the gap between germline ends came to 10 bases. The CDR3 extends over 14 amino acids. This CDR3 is CASSSHDISYEQYF. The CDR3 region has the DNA TGTGCCAGCAGTTCCCATGACATCTCCTACGAGCAGTACTTC.

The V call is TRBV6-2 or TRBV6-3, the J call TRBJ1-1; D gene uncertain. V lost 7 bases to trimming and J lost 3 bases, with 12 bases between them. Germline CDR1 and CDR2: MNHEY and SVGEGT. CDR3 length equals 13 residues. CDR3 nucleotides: TGTGCCAGCAAAAAATTCCGGGACACTGAAGCTTTCTTT. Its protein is CASKKFRDTEAFF.

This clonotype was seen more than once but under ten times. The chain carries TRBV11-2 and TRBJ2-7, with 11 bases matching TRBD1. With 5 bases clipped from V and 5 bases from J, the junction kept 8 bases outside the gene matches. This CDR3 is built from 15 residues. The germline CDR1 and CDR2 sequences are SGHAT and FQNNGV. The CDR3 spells CASSARRDRGDEQYF. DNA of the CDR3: TGTGCCAGCAGCGCCCGTCGGGACAGGGGGGACGAGCAGTACTTC.

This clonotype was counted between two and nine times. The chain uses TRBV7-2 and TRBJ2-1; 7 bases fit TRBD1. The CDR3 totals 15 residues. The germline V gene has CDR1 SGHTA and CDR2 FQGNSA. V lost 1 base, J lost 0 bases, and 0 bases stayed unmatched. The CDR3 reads CASSLGTGSYNEQFF. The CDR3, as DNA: TGTGCCAGCAGCTTAGGGACAGGCTCCTACAATGAGCAGTTCTTC.

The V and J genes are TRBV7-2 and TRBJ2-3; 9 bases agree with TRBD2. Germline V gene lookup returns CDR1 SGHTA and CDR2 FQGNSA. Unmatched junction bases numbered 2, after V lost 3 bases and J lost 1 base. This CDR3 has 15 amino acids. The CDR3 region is CASSFASGGTDTQYF. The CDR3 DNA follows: TGTGCCAGCAGCTTCGCTAGCGGGGGCACAGATACGCAGTATTTT.

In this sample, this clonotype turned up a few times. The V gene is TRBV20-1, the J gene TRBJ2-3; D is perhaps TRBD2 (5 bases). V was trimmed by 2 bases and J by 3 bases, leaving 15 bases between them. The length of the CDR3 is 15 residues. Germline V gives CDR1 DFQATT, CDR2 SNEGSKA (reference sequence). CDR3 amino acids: CSARPAASRTDTQYF. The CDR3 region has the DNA TGCAGTGCTAGACCAGCGGCCAGCAGGACAGATACGCAGTATTTT.

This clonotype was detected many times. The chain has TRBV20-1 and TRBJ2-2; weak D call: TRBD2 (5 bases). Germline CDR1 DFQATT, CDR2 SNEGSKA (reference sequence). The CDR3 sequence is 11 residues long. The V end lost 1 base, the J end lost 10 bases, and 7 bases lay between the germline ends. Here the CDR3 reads CSARALAELFF. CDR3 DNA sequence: TGCAGTGCTAGAGCGCTAGCGGAGCTGTTTTTT.

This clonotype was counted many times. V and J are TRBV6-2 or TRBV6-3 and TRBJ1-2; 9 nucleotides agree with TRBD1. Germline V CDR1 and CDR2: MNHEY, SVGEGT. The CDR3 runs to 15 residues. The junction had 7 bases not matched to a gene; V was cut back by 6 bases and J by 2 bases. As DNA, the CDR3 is TGTGCCAGCAGACAACCGGGACAGGGAAACTATGGCTACACCTTC. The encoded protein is CASRQPGQGNYGYTF.

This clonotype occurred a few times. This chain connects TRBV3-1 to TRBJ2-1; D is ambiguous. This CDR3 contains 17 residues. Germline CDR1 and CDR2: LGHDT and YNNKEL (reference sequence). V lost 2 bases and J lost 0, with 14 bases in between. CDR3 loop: CASSQTRPSSSYNEQFF. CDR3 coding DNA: TGTGCCAGCAGCCAAACTCGACCCAGTAGCTCCTACAATGAGCAGTTCTTC.

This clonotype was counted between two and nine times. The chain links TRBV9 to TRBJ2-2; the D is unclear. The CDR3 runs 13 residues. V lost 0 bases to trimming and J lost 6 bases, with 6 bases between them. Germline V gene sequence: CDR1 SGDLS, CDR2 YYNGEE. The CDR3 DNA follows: TGTGCCAGCAGCGTAGGCGATTCCGGGGAGCTGTTTTTT. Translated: CASSVGDSGELFF. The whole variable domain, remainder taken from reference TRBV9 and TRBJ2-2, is DSGVTQTPKHLITATGQRVTLRCSPRSGDLSVYWYQQSLDQGLQFLIQYYNGEERAKGNILERFSAQQFPDLHSELNLSSLELGDSALYFCASSVGDSGELFFGEGSRLTVL.

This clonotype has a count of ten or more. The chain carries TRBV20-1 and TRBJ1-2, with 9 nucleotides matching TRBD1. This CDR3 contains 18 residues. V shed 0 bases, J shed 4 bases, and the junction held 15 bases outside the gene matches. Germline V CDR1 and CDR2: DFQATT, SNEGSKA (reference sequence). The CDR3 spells CSARDGGQGLLSRYGYTF. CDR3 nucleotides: TGCAGTGCTAGAGATGGGGGACAGGGTCTTCTAAGTCGCTATGGCTACACCTTC.

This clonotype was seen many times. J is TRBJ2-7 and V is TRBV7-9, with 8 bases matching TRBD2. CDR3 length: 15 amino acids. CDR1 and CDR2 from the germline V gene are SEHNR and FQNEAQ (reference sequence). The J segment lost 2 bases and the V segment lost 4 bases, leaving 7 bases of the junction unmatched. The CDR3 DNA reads TGTGCCAGCAGCTCTGCTACTAGCGGTGCCTACGAGCAGTACTTC. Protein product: CASSSATSGAYEQYF. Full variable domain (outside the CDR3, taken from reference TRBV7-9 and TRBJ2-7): DTGVSQNPRHKITKRGQNVTFRCDPISEHNRLYWYRQTLGQGPEFLTYFQNEAQLEKSRLLSDRFSAERPKGSFSTLEIQRTEQGDSAMYLCASSSATSGAYEQYFGPGTRLTVT.

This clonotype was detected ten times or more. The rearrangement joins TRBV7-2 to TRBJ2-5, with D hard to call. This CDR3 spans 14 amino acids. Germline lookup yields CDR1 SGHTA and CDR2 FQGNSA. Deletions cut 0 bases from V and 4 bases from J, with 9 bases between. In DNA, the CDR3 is TGTGCCAGCAGCTTAGCGGGATCCCGAGAGACCCAGTACTTC. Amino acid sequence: CASSLAGSRETQYF.

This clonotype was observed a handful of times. The CDR3 reads CASSSEGGWGSYNEQFF. The CDR3 DNA sequence: TGTGCCAGCAGCTCCGAGGGTGGGTGGGGATCCTACAATGAGCAGTTCTTC. The V gene is TRBV7-9, the J gene TRBJ2-1; D is perhaps TRBD2 (5 bases). CDR3 size: 17 residues. V gave up 4 bases and J gave up 1 base, with 17 bases separating them. CDR1 is SEHNR and CDR2 is FQNEAQ in the germline V gene (reference sequence).

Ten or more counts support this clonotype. CDR3 sequence: CASSSSGGKLFF. The DNA for the CDR3 is TGTGCCAGCAGCTCAAGCGGGGGAAAACTGTTTTTT. The V and J genes are TRBV11-2 and TRBJ1-4; maybe TRBD1 (5 bases). The V end was cut by 4 bases, the J end by 10 bases, with 10 bases between. Germline V gene lookup returns CDR1 SGHAT and CDR2 FQNNGV. The CDR3 covers 12 residues.

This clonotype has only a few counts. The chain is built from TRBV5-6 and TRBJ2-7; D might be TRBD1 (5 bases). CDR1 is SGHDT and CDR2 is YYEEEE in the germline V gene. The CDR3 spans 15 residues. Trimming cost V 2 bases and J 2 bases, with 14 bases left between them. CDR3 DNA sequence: TGTGCCAGCAGCTTAATGACAGCCCCTGCCTACGAGCAGTACTTC. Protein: CASSLMTAPAYEQYF.